This T cell receptor beta chain came from a study of early T cells in non-severe SARS-CoV-2 infection. Study-wide context: Unsorted whole blood bulk RNA was sequenced, with unpaired chains.

Attached unique molecular identifiers marked individual cDNA molecules. One entry per CDR3 protein, called by TCRdb with MiXCR from the 5' RACE reads. The sample lists roughly 99,000 distinct CDR3 sequences; over 8.5% were seen once. This clonotype has at least ten counts. Antigen unknown. The study, taken as a whole, reports: Private and CD4 specificities were missed by VDJdb matching, which favored anti-spike CD8 responses.

This CDR3 is 13 amino acids long. Germline V CDR1 and CDR2: SGHNT, YYREEE (reference sequence). Trimming cost V 2 bases and J 6 bases, with 12 bases left between them. This chain joins TRBV5-4 and TRBJ2-7; D is ambiguous. This TCR was recovered from an adult who was a healthcare worker with PCR-confirmed SARS-CoV-2 infection or an uninfected control (not recorded which). The specimen was whole blood. CDR3 in DNA: TGTGCCAGCAGCTTACCTCCGGTGGGCGAGCAGTACTTC. This encodes CASSLPPVGEQYF.